This entry lists 18 T cell receptor beta chains sequenced from one sample in a study of blood T cell repertoires in COVID-19. Clones were read by immunoSEQ multiplex PCR, and TCRdb kept only the in-frame ones, dropping some. The sample contains 200,000 to 250,000 clones, about 88% of which appear only once. The sequenced sample was peripheral blood. The receptor set was obtained from a man aged 35 to 55 with acute or convalescent COVID-19.

The chain couples TRBV4-2 to TRBJ2-7; TRBD1 matches at 8 bases. The CDR3 loop spans 15 amino acids. Germline V gene sequence: CDR1 LGHNA, CDR2 YNFKEQ. With 5 bases clipped from V and 4 bases from J, the junction kept 10 bases outside the gene matches. CDR3 loop: CASSEAGQEVYEQYF. DNA for the CDR3: TGTGCCAGCAGCGAGGCGGGACAGGAGGTTTACGAGCAGTACTTC.

The chain employs TRBV5-4 and TRBJ2-5, with 7 bases identical to TRBD2. Germline V gene sequence: CDR1 SGHNT, CDR2 YYREEE (reference sequence). This CDR3 is 16 amino acids long. Trimming at V came to 0 bases and at J to 0 bases, leaving 5 bases not matched to a gene. The CDR3 region has the DNA TGTGCCAGCAGCTTGGTAGCGGGCGCTGACCAAGAGACCCAGTACTTC. Translating it yields CASSLVAGADQETQYF.

The rearrangement uses TRBV7-8 and TRBJ1-2; D is unclear. Germline V lookup: CDR1 SGHVS, CDR2 FQNEAQ. The CDR3 contains 13 residues. Trimming removed 8 bases at V and 2 bases at J, with 12 bases between. CDR3 loop: CASGYRENYGYTF. CDR3 coding DNA: TGTGCCAGCGGATACCGGGAGAACTATGGCTACACCTTC.

The rearrangement joins TRBV7-9 to TRBJ1-5; unclear D gene. CDR3 size: 12 residues. Looked up from germline, CDR1 is SEHNR and CDR2 is FQNEAQ (reference sequence). V was shortened by 10 bases and J by 9 bases, with 16 bases between the two germline ends. DNA of the CDR3: TGTGCCACCCGCTCAGGATTAGGGCCCCAGCATTTT. Translation: CATRSGLGPQHF.

The rearrangement links TRBV18 to TRBJ1-3; no clear D gene. Trimming removed 2 bases at V and 5 bases at J, with 10 bases between. CDR3 length equals 14 residues. The germline CDR1 and CDR2 sequences are KGHSH and LQKENI. For the CDR3, the DNA is TGTGCCAGCTCACCAGGTCGCGGAAGAAACACCATATATTTT. The encoded protein is CASSPGRGRNTIYF.

The CDR3 region has the DNA TGTGCCAGCAGCTCCAACACAGGCATCTCCTACAATGAGCAGTTCTTC. Translating it yields CASSSNTGISYNEQFF. The V gene is TRBV5-8, the J gene TRBJ2-1; D might be TRBD1 (5 bases). V was shortened by 3 bases and J by 0 bases, with 13 bases between the two germline ends. This CDR3 has 16 residues. The germline V gene encodes CDR1 SGHTS and CDR2 YDEGEE. The variable domain in full, with the rest retrieved from reference TRBV5-8 and TRBJ2-1, is EAGVTQSPTHLIKTRGQQATLRCSPISGHTSVYWYQQALGLGLQFLLWYDEGEERNRGNFPPRFSGRQFPNYSSELNVNALELEDSALYLCASSSNTGISYNEQFFGPGTRLTVL.

This clone came up once. J is TRBJ2-3 and V is TRBV7-3, with 7 positions matching TRBD1. The J segment lost 2 bases and the V segment lost 1 base, leaving 3 bases of the junction unmatched. CDR3 length: 15 amino acids. CDR1 and CDR2 from the germline V gene are SGHTA and FQGTGA. DNA for the CDR3: TGTGCCAGCAGCTTAAGACAGGGACCCACAGATACGCAGTATTTT. Amino acids: CASSLRQGPTDTQYF.

The chain has TRBV6-2 or TRBV6-3 and TRBJ2-7, with TRBD1 matching over 8 bases. This CDR3 comprises 15 residues. In germline, CDR1 is MNHEY, CDR2 SVGEGT. After removal of 5 bases from V and 8 bases from J, the junction contained 14 bases not matched to a gene. The CDR3 coding sequence is TGTGCCAGCAGTAGTCCGACAGGGGTCTTTTTCAAGCAGTACTTC. Translation gives CASSSPTGVFFKQYF.

A few counts support this clone. This chain connects TRBV11-2 to TRBJ1-2, with 7 positions matching TRBD1. The CDR3 covers 14 residues. J gave up 4 bases and V 5 bases, and 7 bases lay outside the gene matches. Per germline, CDR1 SGHAT and CDR2 FQNNGV. Here the CDR3 DNA reads TGTGCCAGCAGCAACCCGAGGACAGGCTATGGCTACACCTTC. This translates into CASSNPRTGYGYTF.

The gene calls are TRBV7-9 and TRBJ2-3; D is perhaps TRBD2 (6 bases). The CDR3 is made up of 15 amino acids. Trimming removed 4 bases at V and 1 base at J, with 12 bases between. Germline lookup yields CDR1 SEHNR and CDR2 FQNEAQ (reference sequence). In DNA form, the CDR3 reads TGTGCCAGCAGCTCCGGCTTAGCGGGCACAGATACGCAGTATTTT. Its protein is CASSSGLAGTDTQYF.

The genes are TRBV4-1 and TRBJ1-2; maybe TRBD1 (5 bases). This CDR3 region has 14 residues. CDR1 is MGHRA, CDR2 YSYEKL, per germline. Trimming removed 4 bases at V and 4 bases at J, with 13 bases between. As DNA, the CDR3 is TGCGCCAGCAGCCTCCCTGCCGACAGCTATGGCTACACCTTC. It translates to CASSLPADSYGYTF.

This clone was observed a few times. This chain uses TRBV6-5 with TRBJ1-2; TRBD1 agrees at 7 bases. Unmatched junction bases numbered 5, after V lost 5 bases and J lost 5 bases. Germline V lookup: CDR1 MNHEY, CDR2 SVGAGI. The CDR3 extends over 13 amino acids. The CDR3 is CASSPTGSYGYTF. The CDR3 DNA reads as TGTGCCAGCAGTCCGACAGGGAGTTATGGCTACACCTTC.

This chain joins TRBV5-1 and TRBJ2-7; 7 bases agree with TRBD1. The CDR3 consists of 13 residues. CDR1 is SGHRS, CDR2 YFSETQ, per germline. J lost 3 bases, V lost 2 bases, and 2 bases had no gene match. The CDR3 region has the DNA TGCGCCAGCAGCTTAGGGGGCGACTACGAGCAGTACTTC. Its protein is CASSLGGDYEQYF.

This clone has just one count. This rearrangement joins TRBV27 to TRBJ2-3, with D maybe TRBD2 (6 bases). Germline V gene sequence: CDR1 MNHEY, CDR2 SMNVEV (reference sequence). The CDR3 has 15 residues. Trimming pared 2 bases from V and 3 bases from J, leaving 12 bases between. In nucleotides, the CDR3 is TGTGCCAGCAGTTTAGGTGCGGGGAGAACAGATACGCAGTATTTT. This gives the protein CASSLGAGRTDTQYF.

The J gene is TRBJ1-2, the V gene TRBV30, with TRBD1 matching over 10 bases. The CDR3 is made up of 14 amino acids. Germline loops: CDR1 GTSNPN, CDR2 SVGIG (reference sequence). Trimming cost V 5 bases and J 1 base; bases outside gene matches: 4. CDR3 amino acids: CAWRRDRGNYGYTF. The CDR3 DNA follows: TGTGCCTGGCGCCGGGACAGGGGTAACTATGGCTACACCTTC.

The chain links TRBV7-3 to TRBJ2-7; 8 bases match TRBD2. The CDR3 has 14 residues. The trim removed 2 bases at V and 2 bases at J, leaving 2 bases unmatched. The V gene's germline CDR1 is SGHTA and CDR2 FQGTGA. CDR3 protein: CASSLAGGPYEQYF. In DNA, the CDR3 is TGTGCCAGCAGCTTAGCGGGGGGACCCTACGAGCAGTACTTC.

V gene TRBV24-1 combines with J gene TRBJ2-5; 7 nucleotides match TRBD1. Germline V gives CDR1 KGHDR, CDR2 SFDVKD. Germline trimming cut 3 bases from V and 1 base from J; bases unmatched to any gene: 4. The CDR3 spans 15 residues. The CDR3 protein is CATSDHTGVQETQYF. The CDR3 DNA follows: TGTGCCACCAGTGATCACACAGGGGTCCAAGAGACCCAGTACTTC.

The chain employs TRBV6-5 and TRBJ1-1, with TRBD1 as a possible D gene (6 bases). Germline CDR1 and CDR2: MNHEY and SVGAGI. Trimming removed 0 bases at V and 5 bases at J, with 10 bases between. CDR3 size: 14 residues. The CDR3 protein is CASSYSYRATEAFF. The DNA for the CDR3 is TGTGCCAGCAGTTACTCCTACAGGGCAACTGAAGCTTTCTTT.